This paragraph covers one T cell receptor beta chain sequence. Antigen specificity is unknown. This entry is derived from a study of T cell responses to AZD1222 COVID-19 vaccine. Overall study: Second-dose intervals near 4 or 12 weeks were combined. General study results and limits: Seropositive status at baseline applied to only 6 or 7 AZD1222 recipients. Spike was spanned by vaccine-associated CD4 TCRs, which were dominant at 160-218 and 743-854. Following two doses of AZD1222, Spike-specific TCR breadth and depth rose.

Libraries were prepared by immunoSEQ multiplex PCR; TCRdb keeps only in-frame clonotypes and omits some of them. The table records 150,000 or so clones, about 93% of them present only once. The source is an adult in good health. Specimen: peripheral blood, collected on day 0 of AZD1222 vaccination.

CDR3 nucleotides: TGCGCCAGCAGCTTGACCGGGTCAGACAGAAACACCATATATTTT. Its translation is CASSLTGSDRNTIYF. This chain uses TRBV5-1 with TRBJ1-3, with unresolved D. CDR3 size: 15 residues. Germline CDR1 and CDR2: SGHRS and YFSETQ. Trimming left V 1 base short and J 5 bases short, with 13 bases between.